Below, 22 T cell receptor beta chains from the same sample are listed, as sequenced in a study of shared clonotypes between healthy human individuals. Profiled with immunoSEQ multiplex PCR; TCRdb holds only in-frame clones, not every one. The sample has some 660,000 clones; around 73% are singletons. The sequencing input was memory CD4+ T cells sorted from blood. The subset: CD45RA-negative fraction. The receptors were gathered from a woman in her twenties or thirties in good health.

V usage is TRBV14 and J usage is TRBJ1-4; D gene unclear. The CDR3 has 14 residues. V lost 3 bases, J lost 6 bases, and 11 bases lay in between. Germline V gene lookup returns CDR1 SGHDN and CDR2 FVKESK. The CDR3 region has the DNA TGTGCCAGCAGCCAGGCAGGAAATTATGAAAAACTGTTTTTT. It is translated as CASSQAGNYEKLFF.

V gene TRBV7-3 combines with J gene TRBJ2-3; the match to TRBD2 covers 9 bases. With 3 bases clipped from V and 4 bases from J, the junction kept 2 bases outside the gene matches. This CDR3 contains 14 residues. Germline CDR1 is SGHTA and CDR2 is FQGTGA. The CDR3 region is CASSLGTSSDTQYF. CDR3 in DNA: TGTGCCAGCAGCTTGGGGACTAGCTCAGATACGCAGTATTTT.

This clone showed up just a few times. The CDR3 sequence is CASQKGTGMNTEAFF. In DNA, the CDR3 is TGCGCCAGCCAGAAAGGGACGGGAATGAACACTGAAGCTTTCTTT. This rearrangement joins TRBV4-1 to TRBJ1-1, with D perhaps TRBD1 (5 bases). In germline, CDR1 is MGHRA, CDR2 YSYEKL. V lost 8 bases to trimming and J lost 0 bases, with 16 bases between them. The CDR3 contains 15 residues.

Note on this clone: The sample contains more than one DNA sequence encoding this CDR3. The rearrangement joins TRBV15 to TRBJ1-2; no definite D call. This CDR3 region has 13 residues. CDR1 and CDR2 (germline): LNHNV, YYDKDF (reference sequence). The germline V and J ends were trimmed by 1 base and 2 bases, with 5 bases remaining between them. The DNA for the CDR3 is TGTGCCACCAGCAGAGTAGGGAACTATGGCTACACCTTC. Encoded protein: CATSRVGNYGYTF.

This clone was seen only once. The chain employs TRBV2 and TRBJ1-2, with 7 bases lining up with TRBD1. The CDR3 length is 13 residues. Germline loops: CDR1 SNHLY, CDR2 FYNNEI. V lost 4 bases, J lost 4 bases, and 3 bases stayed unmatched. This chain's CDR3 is CASSGDSFYGYTF. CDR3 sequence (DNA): TGTGCCAGCAGTGGGGACAGTTTCTATGGCTACACCTTC.

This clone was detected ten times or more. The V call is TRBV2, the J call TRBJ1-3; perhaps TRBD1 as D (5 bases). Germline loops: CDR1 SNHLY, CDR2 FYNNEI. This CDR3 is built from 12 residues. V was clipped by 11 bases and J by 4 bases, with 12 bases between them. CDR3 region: CASGTVGNTIYF. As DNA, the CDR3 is TGTGCCTCCGGGACGGTGGGAAACACCATATATTTT.

For the CDR3, the DNA is TGTGCCATCAGACCACTAGCGGGAGGAGAGAATGAGCAGTTCTTC. This codes for CAIRPLAGGENEQFF. J is TRBJ2-1 and V is TRBV10-3, with 12 bases matching TRBD2. The germline V gene encodes CDR1 ENHRY and CDR2 SYGVKD. V was pared by 6 bases and J by 7 bases, with 7 bases of the junction left unmatched. This CDR3 region has 15 residues.

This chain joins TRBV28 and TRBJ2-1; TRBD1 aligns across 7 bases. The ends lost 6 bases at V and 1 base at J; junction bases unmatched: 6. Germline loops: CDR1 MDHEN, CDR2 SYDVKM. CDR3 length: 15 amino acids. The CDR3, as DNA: TGTGCCAGCAGGGGTACAGGGGTATCCTACAATGAGCAGTTCTTC. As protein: CASRGTGVSYNEQFF.

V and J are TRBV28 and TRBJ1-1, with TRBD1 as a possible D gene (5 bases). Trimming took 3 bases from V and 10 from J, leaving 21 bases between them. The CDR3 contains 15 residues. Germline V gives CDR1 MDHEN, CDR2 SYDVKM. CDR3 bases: TGTGCCAGCAGTTTGGCCTTGGGGCCACAATCGGGAGCTTTCTTT. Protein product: CASSLALGPQSGAFF.

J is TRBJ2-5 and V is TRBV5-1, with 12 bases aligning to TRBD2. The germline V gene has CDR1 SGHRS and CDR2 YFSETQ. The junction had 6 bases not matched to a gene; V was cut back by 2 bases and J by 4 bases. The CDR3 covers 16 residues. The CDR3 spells CASSLPLAGGGETQYF. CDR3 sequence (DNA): TGCGCCAGCAGCTTACCCCTAGCGGGAGGGGGAGAGACCCAGTACTTC.

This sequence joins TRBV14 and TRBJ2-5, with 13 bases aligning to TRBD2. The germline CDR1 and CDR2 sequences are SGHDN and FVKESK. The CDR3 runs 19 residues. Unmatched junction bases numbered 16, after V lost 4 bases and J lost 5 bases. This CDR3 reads CASSPLEGTSGNRGETQYF. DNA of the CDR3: TGTGCCAGCAGCCCTCTCGAAGGGACTAGCGGGAATAGGGGTGAGACCCAGTACTTC.

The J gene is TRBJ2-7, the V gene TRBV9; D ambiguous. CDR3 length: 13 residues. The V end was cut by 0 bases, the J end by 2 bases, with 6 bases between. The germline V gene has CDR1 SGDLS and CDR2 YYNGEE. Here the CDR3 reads CASSVEETYEQYF. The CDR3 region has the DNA TGTGCCAGCAGCGTAGAAGAGACCTACGAGCAGTACTTC.

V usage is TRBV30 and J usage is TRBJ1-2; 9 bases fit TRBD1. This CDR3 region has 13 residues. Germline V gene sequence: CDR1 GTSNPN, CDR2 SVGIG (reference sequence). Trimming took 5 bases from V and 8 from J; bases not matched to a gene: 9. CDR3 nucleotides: TGTGCCTGGTCTGAACAGGGGGCAGGAGGCTACACCTTC. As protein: CAWSEQGAGGYTF.

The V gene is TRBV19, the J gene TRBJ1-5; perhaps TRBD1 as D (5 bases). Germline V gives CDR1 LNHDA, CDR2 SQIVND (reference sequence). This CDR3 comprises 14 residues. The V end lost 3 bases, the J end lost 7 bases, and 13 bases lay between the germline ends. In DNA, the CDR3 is TGTGCCAGTAGTATTTGGGGGAGGCAACAGCCCCAGCATTTT. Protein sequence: CASSIWGRQQPQHF.

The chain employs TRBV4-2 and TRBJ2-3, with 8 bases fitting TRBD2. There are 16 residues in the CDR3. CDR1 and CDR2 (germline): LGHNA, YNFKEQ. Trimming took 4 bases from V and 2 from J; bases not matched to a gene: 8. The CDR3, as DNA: TGTGCCAGCAGCCCCGGACCGGGAGGGGACACAGATACGCAGTATTTT. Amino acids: CASSPGPGGDTDTQYF.

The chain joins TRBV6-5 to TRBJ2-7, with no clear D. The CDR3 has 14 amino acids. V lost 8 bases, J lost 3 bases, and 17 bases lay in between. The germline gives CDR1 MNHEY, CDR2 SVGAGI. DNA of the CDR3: TGTGCCAGCCGGAGTGGGGAATCCTACTACGAGCAGTACTTC. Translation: CASRSGESYYEQYF.

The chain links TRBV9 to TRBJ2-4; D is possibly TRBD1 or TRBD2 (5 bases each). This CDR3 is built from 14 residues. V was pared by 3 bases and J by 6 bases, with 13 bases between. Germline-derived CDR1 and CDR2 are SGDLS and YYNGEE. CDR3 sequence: CASSARVAGNIQYF. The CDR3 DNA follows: TGTGCCAGCAGCGCCAGGGTCGCGGGAAACATTCAGTACTTC.

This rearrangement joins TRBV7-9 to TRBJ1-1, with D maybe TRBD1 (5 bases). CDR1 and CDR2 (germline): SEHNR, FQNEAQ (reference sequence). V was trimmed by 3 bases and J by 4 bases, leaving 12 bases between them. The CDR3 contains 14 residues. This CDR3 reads CASSFSQGITEAFF. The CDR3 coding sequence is TGTGCCAGCAGCTTTTCTCAGGGTATCACTGAAGCTTTCTTT.

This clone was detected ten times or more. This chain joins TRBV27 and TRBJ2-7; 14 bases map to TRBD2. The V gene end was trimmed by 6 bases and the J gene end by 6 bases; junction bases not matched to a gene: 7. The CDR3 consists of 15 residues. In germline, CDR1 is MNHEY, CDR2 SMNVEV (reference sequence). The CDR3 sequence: CASRKGLAGASEQYF. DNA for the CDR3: TGTGCCAGCAGAAAGGGACTAGCGGGAGCAAGCGAGCAGTACTTC.

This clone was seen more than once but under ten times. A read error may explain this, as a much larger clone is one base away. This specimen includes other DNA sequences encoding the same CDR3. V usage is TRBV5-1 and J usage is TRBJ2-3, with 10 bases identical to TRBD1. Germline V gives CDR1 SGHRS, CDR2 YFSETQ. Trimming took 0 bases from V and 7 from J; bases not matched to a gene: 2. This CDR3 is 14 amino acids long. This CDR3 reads CASSLGTGGNTQYF. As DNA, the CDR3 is TGCGCCAGCAGCTTGGGGACAGGGGGAAATACGCAGTATTTT.

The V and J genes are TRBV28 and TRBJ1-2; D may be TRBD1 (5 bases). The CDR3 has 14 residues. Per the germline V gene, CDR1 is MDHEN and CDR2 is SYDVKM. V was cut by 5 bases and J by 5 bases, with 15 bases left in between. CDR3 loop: CASSQMGGFYGYTF. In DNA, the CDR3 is TGTGCCAGCAGTCAAATGGGGGGGTTTTATGGCTACACCTTC.

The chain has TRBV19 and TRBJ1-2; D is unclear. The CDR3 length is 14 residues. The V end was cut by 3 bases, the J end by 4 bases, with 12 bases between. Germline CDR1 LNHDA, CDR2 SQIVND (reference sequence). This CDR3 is CASSISTGTYGYTF. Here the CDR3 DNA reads TGTGCCAGTAGTATCTCGACCGGAACCTATGGCTACACCTTC.